These T cell receptor beta chains were read from a single sample in a study of blood T cell repertoires in COVID-19. TCRdb's copy holds only in-frame clones and misses some; the assay was immunoSEQ multiplex PCR. The sample carries about 190,000 clones, 89% recorded once. Input material: peripheral blood. The receptor set was obtained from a middle-aged man with acute or convalescent COVID-19. Both conserved end residues are part of each CDR3. Each record gives: CDR3 DNA, CDR3 protein, J gene, D gene, clone size, V gene. The D gene is left open where the match is weak. A clone size is listed for some rows: how often the clone was seen (once, few, many), or a class if it is expanded.

TGTGCCTGGAGTGTGAAGGGGATTGATTCACCCCTCCACTTT	CAWSVKGIDSPLHF	TRBJ1-6	-	once	TRBV30
TGTGCCAGCCGGGACGGGAGCTCTGGAAACACCATATATTTT	CASRDGSSGNTIYF	TRBJ1-3	-	-	TRBV10-3
TGTGCCAGCAGCTTAGAAGACAGGACCCATTCACCCCTCCACTTT	CASSLEDRTHSPLHF	TRBJ1-6	-	-	TRBV7-2
TGTGCCAGTCAGGAGCGGAGCTACGAGCAGTACTTC	CASQERSYEQYF	TRBJ2-7	-	-	TRBV2
TGTGCCAGCAGTGACTCCGGGGGGGGATATACGCAGTATTTT	CASSDSGGGYTQYF	TRBJ2-3	TRBD2	-	TRBV2
TGTGCCAGCAGTTACCCCGACAGGGAGAGTTCCTACACCTTC	CASSYPDRESSYTF	TRBJ1-2	TRBD1	-	TRBV6-2/TRBV6-3
TGTGCCAGCCGTGGGGGCCGCTATGGCTACACCTTC	CASRGGRYGYTF	TRBJ1-2	-	-	TRBV27
TGTGCCAGCAGCTTGGGGGGACAGGGGGTCGGTGGCTACACCTTC	CASSLGGQGVGGYTF	TRBJ1-2	TRBD1	-	TRBV5-4
TGCAGTGCTAGTCCACAGACAGGGGTCCATGGCTACACCTTC	CSASPQTGVHGYTF	TRBJ1-2	TRBD1	once	TRBV20-1
TGCGCCAGCAGCGACGGGACAGCTAACTATGGCTACACCTTC	CASSDGTANYGYTF	TRBJ1-2	TRBD1	-	TRBV5-1
TGTGCCAGCAGCCCGTCGGGGGACACAGATACGCAGTATTTT	CASSPSGDTDTQYF	TRBJ2-3	-	-	TRBV3-1/TRBV3-2
TGTGCCAGCAGCTTACCCGGGACAGGGGGTTACGAGCAGTACTTC	CASSLPGTGGYEQYF	TRBJ2-7	TRBD1	-	TRBV5-4